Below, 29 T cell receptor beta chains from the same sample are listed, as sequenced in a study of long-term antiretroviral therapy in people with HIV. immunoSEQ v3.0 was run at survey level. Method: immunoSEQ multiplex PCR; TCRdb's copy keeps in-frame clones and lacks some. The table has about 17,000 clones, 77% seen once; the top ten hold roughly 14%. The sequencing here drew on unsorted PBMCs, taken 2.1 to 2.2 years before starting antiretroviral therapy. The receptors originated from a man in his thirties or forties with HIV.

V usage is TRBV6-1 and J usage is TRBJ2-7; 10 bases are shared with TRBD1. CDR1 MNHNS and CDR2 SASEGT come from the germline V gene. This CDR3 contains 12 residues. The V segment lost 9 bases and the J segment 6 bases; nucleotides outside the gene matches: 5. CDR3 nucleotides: TGTGCCAGGACAGGGGGCGAATTCGAGCAGTACTTC. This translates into CARTGGEFEQYF.

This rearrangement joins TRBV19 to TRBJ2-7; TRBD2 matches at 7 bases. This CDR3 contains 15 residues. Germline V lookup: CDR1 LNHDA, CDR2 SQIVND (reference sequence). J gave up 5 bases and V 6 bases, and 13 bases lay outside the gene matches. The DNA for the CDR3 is TGTGCCAGTAGCTATTCGGGGGGAAGGAGCCACGAGCAGTACTTC. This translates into CASSYSGGRSHEQYF.

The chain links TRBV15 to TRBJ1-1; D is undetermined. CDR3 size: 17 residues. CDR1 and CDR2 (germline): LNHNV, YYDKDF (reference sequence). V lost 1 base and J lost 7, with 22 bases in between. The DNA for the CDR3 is TGTGCCACCAGCAGAGTCGGGTCGGGTCGGAGCACCTATGAAGCTTTCTTT. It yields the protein CATSRVGSGRSTYEAFF.

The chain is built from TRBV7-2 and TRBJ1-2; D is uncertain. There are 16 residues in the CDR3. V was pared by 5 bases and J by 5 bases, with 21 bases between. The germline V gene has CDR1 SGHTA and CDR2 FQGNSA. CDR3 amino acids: CASSPAQVLAGYGYTF. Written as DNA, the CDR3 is TGTGCCAGCAGCCCAGCTCAGGTTTTAGCTGGATATGGCTACACCTTC. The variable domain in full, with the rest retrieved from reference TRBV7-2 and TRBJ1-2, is GAGVSQSPSNKVTEKGKDVELRCDPISGHTALYWYRQSLGQGLEFLIYFQGNSAPDKSGLPSDRFSAERTGGSVSTLTIQRTQQEDSAVYLCASSPAQVLAGYGYTFGSGTRLTVV.

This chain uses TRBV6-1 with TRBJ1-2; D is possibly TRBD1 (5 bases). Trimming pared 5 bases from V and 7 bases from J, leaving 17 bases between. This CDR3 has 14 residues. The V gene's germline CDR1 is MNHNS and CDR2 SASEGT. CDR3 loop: CASSWEGGAGGYTF. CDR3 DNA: TGTGCCAGCAGTTGGGAGGGAGGGGCAGGTGGCTACACCTTC.

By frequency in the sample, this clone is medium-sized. CDR3 sequence reads: CASSEQLSNQPQHF. CDR3 DNA: TGTGCCAGCAGTGAACAACTTAGCAATCAGCCCCAGCATTTT. The chain uses TRBV2 and TRBJ1-5; no definite D call. The V end was cut by 2 bases, the J end by 0 bases, with 5 bases between. The germline V gene has CDR1 SNHLY and CDR2 FYNNEI. The CDR3 totals 14 residues.

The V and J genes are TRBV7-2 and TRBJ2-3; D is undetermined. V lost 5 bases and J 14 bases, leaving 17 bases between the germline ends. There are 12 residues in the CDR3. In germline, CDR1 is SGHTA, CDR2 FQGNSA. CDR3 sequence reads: CASSPQESLRYF. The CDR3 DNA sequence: TGTGCCAGCAGCCCCCAGGAATCCCTCCGGTATTTT.

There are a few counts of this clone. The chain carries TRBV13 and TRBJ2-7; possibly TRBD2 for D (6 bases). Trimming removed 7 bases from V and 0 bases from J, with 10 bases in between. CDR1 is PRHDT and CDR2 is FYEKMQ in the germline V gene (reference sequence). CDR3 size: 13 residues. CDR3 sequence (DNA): TGTGCCAGCACTAGCGCCTTCTCCTACGAGCAGTACTTC. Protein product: CASTSAFSYEQYF.

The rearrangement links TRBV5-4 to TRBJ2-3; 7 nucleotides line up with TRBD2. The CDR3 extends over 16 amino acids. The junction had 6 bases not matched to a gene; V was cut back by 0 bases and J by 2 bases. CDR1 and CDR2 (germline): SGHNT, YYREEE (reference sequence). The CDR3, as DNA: TGTGCCAGCAGCTTGGTCGGCGGGGGATACACAGATACGCAGTATTTT. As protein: CASSLVGGGYTDTQYF.

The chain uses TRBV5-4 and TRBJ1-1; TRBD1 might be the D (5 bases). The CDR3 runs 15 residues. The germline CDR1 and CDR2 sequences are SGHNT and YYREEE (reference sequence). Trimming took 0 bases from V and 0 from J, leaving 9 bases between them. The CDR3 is CASSLEGTVNTEAFF. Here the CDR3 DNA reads TGTGCCAGCAGCTTGGAAGGGACTGTGAACACTGAAGCTTTCTTT.

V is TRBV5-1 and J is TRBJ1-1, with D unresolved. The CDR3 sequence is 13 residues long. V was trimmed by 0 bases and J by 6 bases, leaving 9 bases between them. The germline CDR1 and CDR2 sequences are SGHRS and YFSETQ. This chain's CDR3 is CASSLAGRAEAFF. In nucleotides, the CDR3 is TGCGCCAGCAGCTTGGCGGGGAGGGCTGAAGCTTTCTTT.

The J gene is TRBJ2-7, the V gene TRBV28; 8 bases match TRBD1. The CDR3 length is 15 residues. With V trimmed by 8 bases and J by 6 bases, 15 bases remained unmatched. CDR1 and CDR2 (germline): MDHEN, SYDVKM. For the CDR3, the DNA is TGTGCCAGCGGGCCGTACCGGGACAGGATGCCCGAGCAGTACTTC. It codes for CASGPYRDRMPEQYF.

The chain's CDR3 is CASSFRDYPTGELFF. The CDR3 DNA reads TGTGCCAGCAGCTTCCGGGACTACCCAACCGGGGAGCTGTTTTTT. The rearrangement joins TRBV5-8 to TRBJ2-2; TRBD2 matches at 7 bases. V lost 2 bases, J lost 5 bases, and 6 bases stayed unmatched. This CDR3 has 15 amino acids. The germline gives CDR1 SGHTS, CDR2 YDEGEE.

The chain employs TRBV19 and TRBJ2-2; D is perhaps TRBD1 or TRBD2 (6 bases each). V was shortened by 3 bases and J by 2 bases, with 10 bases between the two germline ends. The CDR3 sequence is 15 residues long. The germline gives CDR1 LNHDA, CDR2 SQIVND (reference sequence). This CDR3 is CASSIGGTNTGELFF. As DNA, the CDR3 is TGTGCCAGTAGTATCGGCGGGACAAACACCGGGGAGCTGTTTTTT.

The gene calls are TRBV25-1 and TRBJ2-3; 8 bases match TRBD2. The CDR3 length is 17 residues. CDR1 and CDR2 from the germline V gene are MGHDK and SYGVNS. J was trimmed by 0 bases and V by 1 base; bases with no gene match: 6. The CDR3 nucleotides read TGTGCCAGCAGTGAATCAAATAGCGGGGACAGCACAGATACGCAGTATTTT. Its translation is CASSESNSGDSTDTQYF.

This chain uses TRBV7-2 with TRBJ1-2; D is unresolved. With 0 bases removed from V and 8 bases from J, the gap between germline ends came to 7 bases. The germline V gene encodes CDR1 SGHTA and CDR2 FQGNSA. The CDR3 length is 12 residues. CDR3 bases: TGTGCCAGCAGCTTAGCCCAGCGGGGCTACACCTTC. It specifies CASSLAQRGYTF.

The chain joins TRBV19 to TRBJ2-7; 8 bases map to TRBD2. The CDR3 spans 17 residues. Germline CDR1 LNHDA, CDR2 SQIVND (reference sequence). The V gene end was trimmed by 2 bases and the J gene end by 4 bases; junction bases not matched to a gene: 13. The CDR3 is CASSIIGITGGEYEQYF. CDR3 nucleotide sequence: TGTGCCAGTAGTATAATAGGAATAACGGGAGGGGAATACGAGCAGTACTTC.

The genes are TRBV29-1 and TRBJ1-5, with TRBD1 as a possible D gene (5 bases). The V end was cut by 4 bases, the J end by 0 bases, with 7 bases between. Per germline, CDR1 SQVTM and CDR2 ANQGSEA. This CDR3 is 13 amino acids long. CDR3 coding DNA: TGCAGCGTTGGGGGGGGTAGCAATCAGCCCCAGCATTTT. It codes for CSVGGGSNQPQHF. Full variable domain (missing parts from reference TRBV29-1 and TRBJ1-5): SAVISQKPSRDICQRGTSLTIQCQVDSQVTMMFWYRQQPGQSLTLIATANQGSEATYESGFVIDKFPISRPNLTFSTLTVSNMSPEDSSIYLCSVGGGSNQPQHFGDGTRLSIL.

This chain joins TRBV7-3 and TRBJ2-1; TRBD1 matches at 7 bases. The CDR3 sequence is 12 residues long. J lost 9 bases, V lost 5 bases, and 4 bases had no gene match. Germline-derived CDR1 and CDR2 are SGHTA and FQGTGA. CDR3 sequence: CASSLAGGEQFF. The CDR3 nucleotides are TGTGCCAGCAGCCTCGCAGGGGGTGAGCAGTTCTTC.

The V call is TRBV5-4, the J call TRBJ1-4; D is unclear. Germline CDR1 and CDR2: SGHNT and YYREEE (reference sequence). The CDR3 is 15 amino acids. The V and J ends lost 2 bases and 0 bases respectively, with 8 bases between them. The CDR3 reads CASSLPSATNEKLFF. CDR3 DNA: TGTGCCAGCAGCTTACCGAGTGCAACTAATGAAAAACTGTTTTTT. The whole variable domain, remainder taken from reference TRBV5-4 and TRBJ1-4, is ETGVTQSPTHLIKTRGQQVTLRCSSQSGHNTVSWYQQALGQGPQFIFQYYREEENGRGNFPPRFSGLQFPNYSSELNVNALELDDSALYLCASSLPSATNEKLFFGSGTQLSVL.

Here the CDR3 DNA reads TGTGCCAGCCATGGACTAGCGGGGGAGACCCAGTACTTC. This sequence encodes CASHGLAGETQYF. V usage is TRBV2 and J usage is TRBJ2-5, with TRBD2 matching over 12 bases. The V and J ends lost 8 bases and 5 bases, in that order; junction bases with no gene match: 3. This CDR3 contains 13 residues. Germline V CDR1 and CDR2: SNHLY, FYNNEI.

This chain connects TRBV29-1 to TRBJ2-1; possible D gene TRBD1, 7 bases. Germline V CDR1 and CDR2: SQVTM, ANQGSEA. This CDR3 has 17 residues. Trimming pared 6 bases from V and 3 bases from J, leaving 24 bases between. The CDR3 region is CSVRGTAARGIYNEQFF. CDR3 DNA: TGCAGCGTGAGGGGGACAGCTGCTCGCGGGATCTACAATGAGCAGTTCTTC.

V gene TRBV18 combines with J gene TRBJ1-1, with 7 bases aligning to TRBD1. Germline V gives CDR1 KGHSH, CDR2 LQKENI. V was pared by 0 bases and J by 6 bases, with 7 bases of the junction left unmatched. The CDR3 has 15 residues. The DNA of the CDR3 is TGTGCCAGCTCACCACCCCTCAACAGGGGAGCTGAAGCTTTCTTT. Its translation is CASSPPLNRGAEAFF.

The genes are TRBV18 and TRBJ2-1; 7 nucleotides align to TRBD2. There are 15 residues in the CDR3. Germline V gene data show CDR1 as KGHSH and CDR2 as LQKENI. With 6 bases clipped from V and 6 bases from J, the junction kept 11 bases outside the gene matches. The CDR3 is CASSPGGREFNEQFF. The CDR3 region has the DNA TGTGCCAGCTCCCCTGGGGGGAGGGAATTCAATGAGCAGTTCTTC.

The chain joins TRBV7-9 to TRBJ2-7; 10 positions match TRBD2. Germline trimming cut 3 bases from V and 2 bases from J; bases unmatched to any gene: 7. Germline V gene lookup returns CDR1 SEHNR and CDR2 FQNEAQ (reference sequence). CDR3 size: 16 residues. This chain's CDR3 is CASSFLAGGPTYEQYF. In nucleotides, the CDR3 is TGTGCCAGCAGCTTTTTAGCGGGAGGACCTACCTACGAGCAGTACTTC.

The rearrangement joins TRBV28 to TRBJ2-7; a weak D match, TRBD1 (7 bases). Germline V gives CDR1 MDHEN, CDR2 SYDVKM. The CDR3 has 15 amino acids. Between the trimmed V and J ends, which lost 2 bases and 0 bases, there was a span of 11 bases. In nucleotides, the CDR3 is TGTGCCAGCAGTTTACAGCAGGGGGGCTCCTACGAGCAGTACTTC. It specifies CASSLQQGGSYEQYF.

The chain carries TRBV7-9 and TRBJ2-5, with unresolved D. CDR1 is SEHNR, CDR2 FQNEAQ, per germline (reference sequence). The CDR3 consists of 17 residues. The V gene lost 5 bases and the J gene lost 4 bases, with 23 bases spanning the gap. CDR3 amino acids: CASSALKMGLIVETQYF. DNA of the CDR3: TGTGCCAGCAGCGCCCTAAAGATGGGCCTAATTGTAGAGACCCAGTACTTC. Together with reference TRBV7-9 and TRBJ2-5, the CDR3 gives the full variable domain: DTGVSQNPRHKITKRGQNVTFRCDPISEHNRLYWYRQTLGQGPEFLTYFQNEAQLEKSRLLSDRFSAERPKGSFSTLEIQRTEQGDSAMYLCASSALKMGLIVETQYFGPGTRLLVL.

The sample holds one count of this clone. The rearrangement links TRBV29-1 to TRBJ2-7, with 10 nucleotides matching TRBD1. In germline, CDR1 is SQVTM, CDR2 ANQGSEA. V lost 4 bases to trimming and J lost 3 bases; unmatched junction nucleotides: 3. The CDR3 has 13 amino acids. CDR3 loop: CSVVDRGNYEQYF. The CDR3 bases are TGCAGCGTTGTGGACAGGGGGAACTACGAGCAGTACTTC.

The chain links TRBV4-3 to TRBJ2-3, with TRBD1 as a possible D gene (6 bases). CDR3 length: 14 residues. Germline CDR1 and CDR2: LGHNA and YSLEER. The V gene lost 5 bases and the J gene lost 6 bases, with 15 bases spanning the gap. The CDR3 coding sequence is TGCGCCAGCAGCACAGGGTTAGCCACGGATACGCAGTATTTT. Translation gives CASSTGLATDTQYF.